The entry below gives a single T cell receptor beta chain sequence along with its context. Its antigen is unknown. The entry originates in a study of cytomegalovirus exposure and HLA in healthy donors. The germline CDR1 and CDR2 sequences are LNHDA and SQIVND (reference sequence). The CDR3 runs to 12 residues. Trimming left V 3 bases short and J 4 bases short, with 5 bases between. Study-wide results and caveats: Being productive about 87% or about 30% of the time was typical of most TCR beta V segments in an earlier analysis. A later analysis found most CMV-associated TCR beta chains apparently HLA-restricted.

It was with 60 Vbeta and 13 Jbeta primers that the PCR ran. TCRdb's copy holds only in-frame clones and misses some; the assay was immunoSEQ multiplex PCR. The table includes a few hundred thousand clones, approximately 70% detected once. The sequenced material came from PBMCs. V and J are TRBV19 and TRBJ2-3; D is unresolved. This clonotype originated in a woman aged 25 to 39 in good health and CMV-seronegative. The CDR3 DNA follows: TGTGCCAGTAGTATCACAGCAGATACGCAGTATTTT. Translating it yields CASSITADTQYF.